This TCR beta chain was sequenced in a study of blood T cell repertoires in COVID-19. Across the study: T cells, B-cell-depleted T cells, or PBMCs supplied cDNA or gDNA.

Clones were sequenced by immunoSEQ multiplex PCR, and TCRdb holds only the in-frame ones, with some missing. The data contain around 250,000 clones, about four fifths of them singletons. Germline CDR1 and CDR2: SGHTA and FQGNSA. The CDR3 runs 15 residues. The ends lost 4 bases at V and 2 bases at J; junction bases unmatched: 8. This clone was counted a few times. V is TRBV7-2 and J is TRBJ2-7; 7 bases fit TRBD1. The sample consisted of peripheral blood. This sequence was found in a man in his forties or fifties with active or convalescent COVID-19. CDR3: CASSSYPGTAYEQYF. The DNA for the CDR3 is TGTGCCAGCAGCTCCTACCCCGGGACAGCCTACGAGCAGTACTTC.